Each of the 16 T cell receptor beta chains below was sequenced from the same sample in a study of blood T cell repertoires in COVID-19. Repertoires were generated with immunoSEQ multiplex PCR, while TCRdb's copy carries only in-frame clones and drops some. The sample includes approximately 300,000 clones, 90% to 95% of them seen just once. Sequencing input: PBMCs or T cells enriched from blood (not recorded which). The receptors shown here come from a woman younger than 45 who had been exposed to COVID-19.

This chain joins TRBV3-1 (or the pseudogene TRBV3-2) and TRBJ1-5, with TRBD1 identical over 7 bases. The CDR3 totals 14 residues. Per germline, CDR1 LGHDT and CDR2 YNNKEL (reference sequence). The junction had 1 base not matched to a gene; V was cut back by 1 base and J by 4 bases. DNA of the CDR3: TGTGCCAGCAGCCAAGGGGACAGAAATCAGCCCCAGCATTTT. Its translation is CASSQGDRNQPQHF.

The V gene is TRBV4-1, the J gene TRBJ1-6, with unresolved D. V dropped 1 base and J dropped 7 bases, with 11 bases sitting between them. The CDR3 sequence is 15 residues long. Germline values: CDR1 MGHRA, CDR2 YSYEKL. The CDR3 is CASSQAQGENSPLHF. CDR3 in DNA: TGCGCCAGCAGCCAAGCGCAAGGAGAGAATTCACCCCTCCACTTT.

The chain combines TRBV6-5 with TRBJ1-5, with D perhaps TRBD1 (5 bases). Trimming removed 4 bases from V and 7 bases from J, with 17 bases in between. The germline V gene encodes CDR1 MNHEY and CDR2 SVGAGI. CDR3 length equals 15 residues. CDR3 coding DNA: TGTGCCAGCAGTTCAACAGGTCCTTCTGGACAGCCCCAGCATTTT. It translates to CASSSTGPSGQPQHF.

V gene TRBV6-5 combines with J gene TRBJ1-2, with 7 bases fitting TRBD1. The CDR3 runs 16 residues. The V gene end was trimmed by 0 bases and the J gene end by 6 bases; junction bases not matched to a gene: 10. The V gene's germline CDR1 is MNHEY and CDR2 SVGAGI. The CDR3 sequence is CASSYSKGAGPDGYTF. CDR3 bases: TGTGCCAGCAGTTACTCGAAGGGGGCCGGTCCGGATGGCTACACCTTC.

The gene calls are TRBV24-1 and TRBJ1-2, with D perhaps matching TRBD1 (5 bases). This CDR3 is 15 amino acids long. V was shortened by 7 bases and J by 1 base, with 15 bases between the two germline ends. CDR1 is KGHDR, CDR2 SFDVKD, per germline. DNA of the CDR3: TGTGCCACCAGCGGAGGTCGGGGGATTAACTATGGCTACACCTTC. This encodes CATSGGRGINYGYTF.

The chain employs TRBV4-1 and TRBJ1-2; D might be TRBD1 (6 bases). V shed 4 bases and J shed 6 bases, with 12 bases lying between them. The CDR3 totals 13 residues. The V gene's germline CDR1 is MGHRA and CDR2 YSYEKL. The CDR3 sequence is CASSPRGLDGYTF. The DNA of the CDR3 is TGCGCCAGCAGCCCGAGGGGGTTGGATGGCTACACCTTC.

The rearrangement joins TRBV7-9 to TRBJ1-4, with TRBD1 identical over 8 bases. V shed 5 bases, J shed 6 bases, and the junction held 2 bases outside the gene matches. From germline, CDR1 is SEHNR and CDR2 FQNEAQ (reference sequence). The CDR3 sequence is 13 residues long. CDR3 residues: CASSQTGDEKLFF. CDR3 bases: TGTGCCAGCAGCCAGACAGGGGATGAAAAACTGTTTTTT.

The chain combines TRBV9 with TRBJ1-2; D possibly corresponds to TRBD1 (6 bases). Trimming stripped 8 bases from V and 0 bases from J, with 17 bases between. Germline lookup yields CDR1 SGDLS and CDR2 YYNGEE. CDR3 size: 15 residues. The CDR3 here is CASTFRDRTNYGYTF. The CDR3 DNA follows: TGTGCCAGTACGTTTAGAGACAGGACTAACTATGGCTACACCTTC.

This sequence joins TRBV10-3 and TRBJ2-5; D is unclear. The CDR3 totals 12 residues. Trimming pared 2 bases from V and 8 bases from J, leaving 9 bases between. The germline V gene encodes CDR1 ENHRY and CDR2 SYGVKD. CDR3 nucleotide sequence: TGTGCCATCAGTGAGCCCGGTCCTACCCAGTACTTC. Translating gives CAISEPGPTQYF.

The chain joins TRBV3-1 (or the pseudogene TRBV3-2) to TRBJ2-5; 10 nucleotides line up with TRBD1. Losses at the gene ends were 3 bases for V and 2 bases for J; bases not matched to a gene: 6. CDR1 LGHDT and CDR2 YNNKEL come from the germline V gene (reference sequence). The CDR3 covers 16 residues. CDR3 loop: CASSQFWDRGQETQYF. CDR3 DNA sequence: TGTGCCAGCAGCCAGTTCTGGGACAGGGGACAAGAGACCCAGTACTTC.

The chain recombines TRBV15 with TRBJ2-1; D perhaps matches TRBD1 (5 bases). The CDR3 totals 13 residues. Germline V gene sequence: CDR1 LNHNV, CDR2 YYDKDF (reference sequence). The ends were cut back, 6 bases at V and 0 bases at J, with 6 bases in the middle. The CDR3 reads CATRQVSYNEQFF. CDR3 nucleotides: TGTGCCACCAGACAGGTCTCCTACAATGAGCAGTTCTTC.

The chain uses TRBV27 and TRBJ1-2; 9 bases are shared with TRBD1. With 5 bases clipped from V and 5 bases from J, the junction kept 9 bases outside the gene matches. The CDR3 spans 15 residues. Germline CDR1 reads MNHEY; CDR2 reads SMNVEV (reference sequence). CDR3 protein: CASSIGTGNRYGYTF. CDR3 in DNA: TGTGCCAGCAGTATCGGGACAGGGAACCGGTATGGCTACACCTTC.

The V and J genes are TRBV7-2 and TRBJ2-7; 8 bases are a match to TRBD1. V lost 5 bases and J lost 4; bases outside the gene matches: 10. This CDR3 is 15 amino acids long. Looked up from germline, CDR1 is SGHTA and CDR2 is FQGNSA. In DNA form, the CDR3 reads TGTGCCAGCAGCATTCAGGGGACAGGATATTACGAGCAGTACTTC. This codes for CASSIQGTGYYEQYF.

The rearrangement joins TRBV27 to TRBJ1-2, with 9 bases that match TRBD1. With 3 bases clipped from V and 6 bases from J, the junction kept 17 bases outside the gene matches. CDR1 is MNHEY and CDR2 is SMNVEV in the germline V gene (reference sequence). The CDR3 has 18 residues. The CDR3 sequence is CASSFKPPRTGERDGYTF. The CDR3 region has the DNA TGTGCCAGCAGTTTTAAACCCCCCCGGACAGGGGAGAGAGATGGCTACACCTTC.

This sequence joins TRBV4-1 and TRBJ1-2; 8 bases align to TRBD1. In germline, CDR1 is MGHRA, CDR2 YSYEKL. The CDR3 extends over 15 amino acids. The J segment lost 4 bases and the V segment lost 0 bases, leaving 4 bases of the junction unmatched. The CDR3 bases are TGCGCCAGCAGCCAAGATAACAGGGGGGCCTATGGCTACACCTTC. Protein sequence: CASSQDNRGAYGYTF.

This chain joins TRBV7-8 and TRBJ2-7, with D possibly being TRBD2 (6 bases). The CDR3 spans 15 residues. V gave up 1 base and J gave up 2 bases, with 12 bases separating them. Germline CDR1 SGHVS, CDR2 FQNEAQ. The CDR3 reads CASSLVGTFTYEQYF. The CDR3 region has the DNA TGTGCCAGCAGCTTAGTGGGGACTTTCACCTACGAGCAGTACTTC.